Here is one T cell receptor (beta chain) with its context. The data stem from a study of blood T cell repertoires in COVID-19. About the research overall: Samples representing acute and convalescent COVID-19 were sourced from the United States, Italy and Spain.

The repertoire was sequenced with immunoSEQ multiplex PCR; TCRdb's copy has only in-frame clones and lacks some. The table lists 150,000 to 160,000 clones, 80% of them singletons. The germline V and J ends were trimmed by 4 bases and 3 bases, with 13 bases remaining between them. Germline V CDR1 and CDR2: LGHDT, YNNKEL (reference sequence). CDR3 length equals 15 residues. Sequenced input: peripheral blood. This clonotype originated in a man aged 55-75 years with acute or convalescent COVID-19. V is TRBV3-1 (or the pseudogene TRBV3-2) and J is TRBJ1-3; D gene unclear. DNA of the CDR3: TGTGCCAGCAGCCCCGACGGGTCGGGTGGAAACACCATATATTTT. This encodes CASSPDGSGGNTIYF.